This TCR beta chain emerged from a study of T cell repertoires in cytomegalovirus infection. Germline-derived CDR1 and CDR2 are MNHEY and SMNVEV (reference sequence). V dropped 5 bases and J dropped 0 bases, with 8 bases sitting between them. The CDR3 consists of 15 residues. This clonotype was recorded a few times. Its antigen is still unknown. TCRdb re-derived calls from the reads in MiXCR, one entry per CDR3 protein. The top ten hold approximately 14% of the sample, which has about 770,000 distinct CDR3 sequences, 25% to 30% seen once. The specimen was cultured CD8+ T cells from PBMCs, collected from culture after CMV antigen stimulation. This TCR came from a human donor in good health (CMV status not recorded). Some clones in this sample may be carry-over from other donors' samples. The chain employs TRBV27 and TRBJ2-6; D possibly corresponds to TRBD1 (5 bases). The CDR3 DNA is TGTGCCAGCAGTCCGGACACCTCTGGGGCCAACGTCCTGACTTTC. The encoded protein is CASSPDTSGANVLTF.